The clone carrying this T cell receptor (beta chain) came up once. No antigen is known for it. The sample is drawn from a study of OX40 agonist ivuxolimab in advanced cancers. Overall study context: While on treatment, patients had intravenous ivuxolimab at 0.01 to 10 mg/kg every 2 weeks. Three patients showed partial responses: one hepatocellular carcinoma and two cutaneous melanoma cases. The study's findings and limits: Circulating CD4+ and CD8+ T cells showed clonal expansion by week 6 at 0.1 to 3.0 mg/kg. No antigen was identified for the clonally expanded peripheral T cells.

CDR1 is SGHKS, CDR2 YYEKEE, per germline (reference sequence). The germline V and J ends were trimmed by 0 bases and 5 bases, with 14 bases remaining between them. The CDR3 runs to 15 residues. Clones were sequenced by immunoSEQ multiplex PCR, and TCRdb holds only the in-frame ones, with some missing. The data show 70,000 to 90,000 clones, with 89% seen just once and around 0.4% held by the top ten. This TCR was sampled from an adult with an advanced solid tumor such as melanoma, head and neck, liver or kidney cancer. This sample comprised CD4+ or CD8+ T cells sorted from blood, obtained in a trial of the OX40 agonist ivuxolimab. The chain carries TRBV5-5 and TRBJ1-1; tentatively, D is TRBD1 (5 bases). Here the CDR3 reads CASSLGAGKRTEAFF. Written as DNA, the CDR3 is TGTGCCAGCAGCTTGGGTGCAGGGAAGAGGACTGAAGCTTTCTTT.